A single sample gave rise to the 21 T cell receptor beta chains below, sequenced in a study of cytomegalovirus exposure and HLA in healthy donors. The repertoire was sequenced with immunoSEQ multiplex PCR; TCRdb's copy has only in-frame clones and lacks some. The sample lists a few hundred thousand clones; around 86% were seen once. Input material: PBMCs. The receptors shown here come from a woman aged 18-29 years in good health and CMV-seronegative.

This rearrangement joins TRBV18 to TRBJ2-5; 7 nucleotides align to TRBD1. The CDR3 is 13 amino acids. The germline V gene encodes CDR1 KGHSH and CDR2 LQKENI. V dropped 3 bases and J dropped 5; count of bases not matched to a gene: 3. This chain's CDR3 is CASSPQGDETQYF. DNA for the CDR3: TGTGCCAGCTCACCGCAGGGGGATGAGACCCAGTACTTC.

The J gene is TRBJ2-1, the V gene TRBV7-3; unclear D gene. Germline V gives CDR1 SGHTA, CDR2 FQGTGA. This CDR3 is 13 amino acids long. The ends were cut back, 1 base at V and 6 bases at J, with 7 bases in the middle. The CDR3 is CASSLNLPNEQFF. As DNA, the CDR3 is TGTGCCAGCAGCTTAAATCTACCCAATGAGCAGTTCTTC.

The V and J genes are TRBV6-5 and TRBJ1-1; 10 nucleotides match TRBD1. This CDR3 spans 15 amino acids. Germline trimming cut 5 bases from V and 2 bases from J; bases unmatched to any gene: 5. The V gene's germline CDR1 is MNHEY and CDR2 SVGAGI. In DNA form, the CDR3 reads TGTGCCAGCAGTCTCCGGGACAGGGGAAACACTGAAGCTTTCTTT. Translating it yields CASSLRDRGNTEAFF.

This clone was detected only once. In DNA form, the CDR3 reads TGTGCCAGCAGCGTCAAAGCGGGATTGGATACGCAGTATTTT. Translation gives CASSVKAGLDTQYF. The chain combines TRBV9 with TRBJ2-3; TRBD2 matches 7 bases. There are 14 residues in the CDR3. Germline CDR1 reads SGDLS; CDR2 reads YYNGEE. Germline trimming cut 2 bases from V and 6 bases from J; bases unmatched to any gene: 6.

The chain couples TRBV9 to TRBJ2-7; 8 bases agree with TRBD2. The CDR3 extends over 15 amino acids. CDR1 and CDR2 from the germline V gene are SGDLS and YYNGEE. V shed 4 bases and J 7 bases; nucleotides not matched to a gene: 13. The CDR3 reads CASSTNLAGIGEQYF. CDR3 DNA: TGTGCCAGCAGCACAAATCTAGCGGGCATCGGGGAGCAGTACTTC. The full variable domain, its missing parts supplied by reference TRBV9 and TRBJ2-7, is DSGVTQTPKHLITATGQRVTLRCSPRSGDLSVYWYQQSLDQGLQFLIQYYNGEERAKGNILERFSAQQFPDLHSELNLSSLELGDSALYFCASSTNLAGIGEQYFGPGTRLTVT.

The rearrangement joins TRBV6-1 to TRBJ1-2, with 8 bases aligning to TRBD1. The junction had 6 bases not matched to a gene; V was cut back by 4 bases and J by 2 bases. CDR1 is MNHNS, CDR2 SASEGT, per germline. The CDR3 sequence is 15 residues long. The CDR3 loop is CASSGKTGANYGYTF. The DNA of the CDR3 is TGTGCCAGCAGTGGGAAGACAGGGGCCAACTATGGCTACACCTTC.

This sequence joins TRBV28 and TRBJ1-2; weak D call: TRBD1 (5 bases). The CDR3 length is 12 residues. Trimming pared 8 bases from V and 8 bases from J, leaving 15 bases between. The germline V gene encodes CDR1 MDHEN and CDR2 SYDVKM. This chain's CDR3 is CASRKEGLGYTF. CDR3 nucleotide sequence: TGTGCCAGCCGCAAGGAGGGGCTAGGCTACACCTTC.

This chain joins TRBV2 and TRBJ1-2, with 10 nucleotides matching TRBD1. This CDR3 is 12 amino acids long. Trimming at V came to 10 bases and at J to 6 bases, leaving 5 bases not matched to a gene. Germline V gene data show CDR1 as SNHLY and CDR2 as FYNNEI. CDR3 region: CANFGQGDGYTF. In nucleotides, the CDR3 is TGTGCCAACTTTGGACAGGGGGATGGCTACACCTTC.

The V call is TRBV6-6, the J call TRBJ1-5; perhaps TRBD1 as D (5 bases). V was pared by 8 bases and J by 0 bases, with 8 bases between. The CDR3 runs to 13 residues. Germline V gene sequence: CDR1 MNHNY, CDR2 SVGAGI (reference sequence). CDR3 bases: TGTGCCAGCGGGGGGTATAGCAATCAGCCCCAGCATTTT. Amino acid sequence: CASGGYSNQPQHF.

The CDR3 coding sequence is TGTGCCAGCAAGCGCACCAGCTCCTACGAGCAGTACTTC. It is translated as CASKRTSSYEQYF. The chain combines TRBV6-5 with TRBJ2-7; D is ambiguous. The CDR3 spans 13 residues. The V gene's germline CDR1 is MNHEY and CDR2 SVGAGI. The V and J ends lost 7 bases and 0 bases respectively, with 10 bases between them.

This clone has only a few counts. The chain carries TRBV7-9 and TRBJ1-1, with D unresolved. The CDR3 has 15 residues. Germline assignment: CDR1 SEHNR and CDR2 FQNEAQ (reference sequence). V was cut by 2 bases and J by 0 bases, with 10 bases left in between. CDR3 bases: TGTGCCAGCAGCTTAAACACACTAATGAACACTGAAGCTTTCTTT. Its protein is CASSLNTLMNTEAFF.

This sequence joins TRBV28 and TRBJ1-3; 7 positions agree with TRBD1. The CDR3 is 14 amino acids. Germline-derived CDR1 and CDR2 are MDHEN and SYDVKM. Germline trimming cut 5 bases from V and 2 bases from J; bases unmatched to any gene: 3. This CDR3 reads CASSAQGAGNTIYF. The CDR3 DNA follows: TGTGCCAGCAGTGCGCAGGGGGCTGGAAACACCATATATTTT.

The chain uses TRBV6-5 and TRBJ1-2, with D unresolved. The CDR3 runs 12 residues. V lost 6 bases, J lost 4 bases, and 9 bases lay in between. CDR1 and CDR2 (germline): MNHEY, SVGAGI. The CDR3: CASRFGGYGYTF. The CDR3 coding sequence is TGTGCCAGCAGGTTCGGAGGCTATGGCTACACCTTC.

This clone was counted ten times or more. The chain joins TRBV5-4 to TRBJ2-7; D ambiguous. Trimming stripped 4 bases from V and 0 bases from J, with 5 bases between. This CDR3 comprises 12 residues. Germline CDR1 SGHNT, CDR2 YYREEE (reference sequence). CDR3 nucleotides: TGTGCCAGCAGCCCTAGCTCCTACGAGCAGTACTTC. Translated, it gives CASSPSSYEQYF.

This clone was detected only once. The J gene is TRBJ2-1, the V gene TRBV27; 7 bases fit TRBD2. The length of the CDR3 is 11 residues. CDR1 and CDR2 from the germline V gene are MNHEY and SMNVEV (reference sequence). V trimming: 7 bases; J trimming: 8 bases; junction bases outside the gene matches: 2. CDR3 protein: CASTSGDEQFF. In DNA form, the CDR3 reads TGTGCCAGCACTAGCGGCGATGAGCAGTTCTTC.

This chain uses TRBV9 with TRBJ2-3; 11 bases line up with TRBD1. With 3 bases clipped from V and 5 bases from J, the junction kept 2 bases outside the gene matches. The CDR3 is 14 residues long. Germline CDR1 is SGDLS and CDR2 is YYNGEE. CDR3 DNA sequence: TGTGCCAGCAGCGCGGGGACAGGGGGAGATACGCAGTATTTT. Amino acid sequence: CASSAGTGGDTQYF.

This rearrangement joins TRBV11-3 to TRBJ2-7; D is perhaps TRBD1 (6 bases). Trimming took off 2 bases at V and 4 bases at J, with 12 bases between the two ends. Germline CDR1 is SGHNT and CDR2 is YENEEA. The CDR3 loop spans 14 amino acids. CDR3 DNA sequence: TGTGCCAGCAGCTTAAACGCAGGGGCGTACGAGCAGTACTTC. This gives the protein CASSLNAGAYEQYF.

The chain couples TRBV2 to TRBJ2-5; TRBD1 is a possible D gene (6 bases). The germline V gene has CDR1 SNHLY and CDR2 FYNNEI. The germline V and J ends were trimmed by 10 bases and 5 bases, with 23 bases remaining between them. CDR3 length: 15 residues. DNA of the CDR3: TGTGCCACCACAGACCTCCCCAGGGGCGGGGAGACCCAGTACTTC. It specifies CATTDLPRGGETQYF.

In DNA form, the CDR3 reads TGTGCCAGCAGCTTTGGTAGGGGTTACGAGCAGTACTTC. Translating it yields CASSFGRGYEQYF. This sequence joins TRBV7-2 and TRBJ2-7; a possible D gene is TRBD1 (5 bases). Germline V gene lookup returns CDR1 SGHTA and CDR2 FQGNSA. V lost 3 bases to trimming and J lost 4 bases, with 10 bases between them. The CDR3 runs 13 residues. The whole variable domain, filled in from reference TRBV7-2 and TRBJ2-7, reads GAGVSQSPSNKVTEKGKDVELRCDPISGHTALYWYRQSLGQGLEFLIYFQGNSAPDKSGLPSDRFSAERTGGSVSTLTIQRTQQEDSAVYLCASSFGRGYEQYFGPGTRLTVT.

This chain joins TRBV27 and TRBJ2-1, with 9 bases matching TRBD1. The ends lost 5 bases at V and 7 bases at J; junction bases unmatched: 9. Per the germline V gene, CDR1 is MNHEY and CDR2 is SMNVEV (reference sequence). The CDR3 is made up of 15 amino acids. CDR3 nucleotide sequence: TGTGCCAGCAGTAAGTCTGGGACAGGGAGGAATGAGCAGTTCTTC. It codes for CASSKSGTGRNEQFF.

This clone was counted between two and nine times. Here the CDR3 reads CASSLVGSGSGTDTQYF. The DNA of the CDR3 is TGTGCCAGCAGCTTAGTAGGTAGCGGGAGCGGTACAGATACGCAGTATTTT. The V and J genes are TRBV7-9 and TRBJ2-3, with 9 bases matching TRBD2. The length of the CDR3 is 17 residues. Germline CDR1 SEHNR, CDR2 FQNEAQ (reference sequence). V lost 1 base to trimming and J lost 3 bases; unmatched junction nucleotides: 8.